This T cell receptor beta chain was sequenced for a study of cytomegalovirus exposure and HLA in healthy donors. The trim removed 6 bases at V and 4 bases at J, leaving 8 bases unmatched. Per the germline V gene, CDR1 is KGHSH and CDR2 is LQKENI. The CDR3 contains 15 residues. Concerning this clone: What it binds is not known.

Study outcomes and limitations: With high specificity and sensitivity, the classifier reportedly diagnosed cytomegalovirus status.

The PCR employed 60 Vbeta primers together with 13 Jbeta primers. Original methodology: An analysis performed later counted 81 million or so unique TCR beta chains (roughly 11 million of them shared). TCRdb's copy holds only in-frame clones and misses some; the assay was immunoSEQ multiplex PCR. V and J calls and clone size are copied from that table; D and trimming were computed from the DNA. The table records about 150,000 clones, around 81% of them present only once. Material: PBMCs. V is TRBV18 and J is TRBJ2-1; 8 bases fit TRBD1. The sequence was obtained from a middle-aged woman in good health and CMV-seropositive. This chain's CDR3 is CASSSGGISYNEQFF. DNA for the CDR3: TGTGCCAGCTCCTCAGGGGGCATATCGTACAATGAGCAGTTCTTC.